These T cell receptor beta chains were read from a single sample in a study of T cells after yellow fever vaccination. Each CDR3 protein is one row after TCRdb ran MiXCR on the 5' RACE reads. The sample shows under 350,000 distinct CDR3 sequences, 4.1% of them seen only once. The sample was PBMCs, taken 5 days after the yellow fever booster vaccination. The origin of the receptors is a man between 18 and 29 years old who received the YFV17D yellow fever vaccine. Both conserved end residues are part of each CDR3. Each record gives: V gene, clone size, CDR3 length, D gene, J gene, CDR3 DNA, CDR3 protein. The D gene is left open where the match is weak. A row's size may be missing; if present it is once, few, many or a size class.

v_gene: TRBV6-5
abundance: few
len: 14
d_gene: TRBD1
j_gene: TRBJ2-2
CDR3nt: TGTGCCAGCAGTGACAGGGCTAACACCGGGGAGCTGTTTTTT
CDR3aa: CASSDRANTGELFF

v_gene: TRBV5-1
abundance: NA
len: 15
d_gene: TRBD1
j_gene: TRBJ2-7
CDR3nt: TGCGCCAGCAGCAAAGCTCCGGGACAGGCCTACGAGCAGTACTTC
CDR3aa: CASSKAPGQAYEQYF

v_gene: TRBV7-9
abundance: few
len: 15
d_gene: TRBD2
j_gene: TRBJ2-1
CDR3nt: TGTGCCAGCAGTTATCCCGGGACTAGTTACAATGAGCAGTTCTTC
CDR3aa: CASSYPGTSYNEQFF

v_gene: TRBV12-3/TRBV12-4
abundance: many
len: 15
d_gene: TRBD1
j_gene: TRBJ2-1
CDR3nt: TGTGCCAGCTCCCGCCCCGGGACAGGGGTGGATGAGCAGTTCTTC
CDR3aa: CASSRPGTGVDEQFF

v_gene: TRBV30
abundance: NA
len: 14
d_gene: NA
j_gene: TRBJ2-2
CDR3nt: TGTGCCTGGAGTGTAGTTAGCCGGGTCCGGGAGCTGTTTTTT
CDR3aa: CAWSVVSRVRELFF

v_gene: TRBV7-9
abundance: many
len: 13
d_gene: NA
j_gene: TRBJ1-5
CDR3nt: TGTGCCAGCAGCTTAGGGCCCAATCAGCCCCAGCATTTT
CDR3aa: CASSLGPNQPQHF

v_gene: TRBV12-3/TRBV12-4
abundance: NA
len: 15
d_gene: TRBD2
j_gene: TRBJ2-4
CDR3nt: TGTGCCAGCAGTGACGGGGGGTCGACCAAAAACATTCAGTACTTC
CDR3aa: CASSDGGSTKNIQYF

v_gene: TRBV7-2
abundance: large
len: 17
d_gene: TRBD2
j_gene: TRBJ2-3
CDR3nt: TGTGCCAGCAGCTTAGTAGCTAGCGGGGGGGGCACAGATACGCAGTATTTT
CDR3aa: CASSLVASGGGTDTQYF

v_gene: TRBV27
abundance: few
len: 18
d_gene: NA
j_gene: TRBJ1-3
CDR3nt: TGTGCCAGCAACCCCCCGGGGCGGCGCACTCTCTCTGGAAACACCATATATTTT
CDR3aa: CASNPPGRRTLSGNTIYF

v_gene: TRBV5-1
abundance: NA
len: 15
d_gene: TRBD1
j_gene: TRBJ1-2
CDR3nt: TGCGCCAGCAGGGGTTCGGCGGGACAGGGGAATGGCTACACCTTC
CDR3aa: CASRGSAGQGNGYTF

v_gene: TRBV12-3/TRBV12-4
abundance: few
len: 15
d_gene: NA
j_gene: TRBJ2-5
CDR3nt: TGTGCCAGCAGCCCCTTCCACGGGTACCAAGAGACCCAGTACTTC
CDR3aa: CASSPFHGYQETQYF

v_gene: TRBV6-1
abundance: NA
len: 13
d_gene: NA
j_gene: TRBJ1-3
CDR3nt: TGTGCCTCCAGACCCACCTCTGGAAACACCATATATTTT
CDR3aa: CASRPTSGNTIYF

v_gene: TRBV6-5
abundance: NA
len: 14
d_gene: NA
j_gene: TRBJ2-7
CDR3nt: TGTGCCAGCAGTTACTCGGTGGGCATCTACGAGCAGTACTTC
CDR3aa: CASSYSVGIYEQYF

v_gene: TRBV9
abundance: few
len: 14
d_gene: NA
j_gene: TRBJ2-7
CDR3nt: TGTGCCAGCAGCGTAGATCCCCTTCAGGGGGAGCAGTACTTC
CDR3aa: CASSVDPLQGEQYF

v_gene: TRBV12-3/TRBV12-4
abundance: few
len: 14
d_gene: NA
j_gene: TRBJ1-6
CDR3nt: TGTGCCAGCAGTCCTACAGCTGGGGATTCACCCCTCCACTTT
CDR3aa: CASSPTAGDSPLHF

v_gene: TRBV27
abundance: many
len: 15
d_gene: NA
j_gene: TRBJ2-2
CDR3nt: TGTGCCAGCAGTCCCTTGGGCTTGAACACCGGGGAGCTGTTTTTT
CDR3aa: CASSPLGLNTGELFF

v_gene: TRBV5-1
abundance: few
len: 14
d_gene: NA
j_gene: TRBJ1-1
CDR3nt: TGCGCCAGCAGCCAAGATCCCGGGTGGGGTGAAGCTTTCTTT
CDR3aa: CASSQDPGWGEAFF

v_gene: TRBV5-6
abundance: NA
len: 12
d_gene: NA
j_gene: TRBJ2-3
CDR3nt: TGTGCCAGCACCGTTTACACAGATACGCAGTATTTT
CDR3aa: CASTVYTDTQYF

v_gene: TRBV5-1
abundance: NA
len: 15
d_gene: NA
j_gene: TRBJ1-1
CDR3nt: TGCGCCAGCTACCCATTGGAGGGATGGGGAACTGAAGCTTTCTTT
CDR3aa: CASYPLEGWGTEAFF

v_gene: TRBV29-1
abundance: few
len: 13
d_gene: NA
j_gene: TRBJ1-1
CDR3nt: TGCAGCGTTTTCGGTCAGGTCAACACTGAAGCTTTCTTT
CDR3aa: CSVFGQVNTEAFF